The T cell receptor beta chain under discussion was sequenced for a study of CD4 T cells in relation to SARS-CoV-2 and coronaviruses. The method was immunoSEQ multiplex PCR; TCRdb's version includes in-frame clones alone and lacks a portion of them. The sample records tens of thousands of clones, around 72% being singletons. For this clone: Its specificity is not known.

Unexposed donor CD4+ T cells date from about 2010-2018, before the COVID-19 pandemic. The cells were cultured for less than twelve days before CD4+ T cells were isolated. This CDR3 comprises 15 residues. CDR1 and CDR2 (germline): SGDLS, YYNGEE. The V and J ends lost 0 bases and 0 bases respectively, with 10 bases between them. The origin of this receptor is a human donor in good health. What was sequenced was CD4+ T cells from PBMCs, cultured in vitro. This rearrangement joins TRBV9 to TRBJ2-7, with D possibly being TRBD1 or TRBD2 (5 bases each). The CDR3 bases are TGTGCCAGCAGCGTAGGATCCGGGGCCTCCTACGAGCAGTACTTC. This codes for CASSVGSGASYEQYF. Combining the CDR3 with reference TRBV9 and TRBJ2-7 gives the whole variable domain DSGVTQTPKHLITATGQRVTLRCSPRSGDLSVYWYQQSLDQGLQFLIQYYNGEERAKGNILERFSAQQFPDLHSELNLSSLELGDSALYFCASSVGSGASYEQYFGPGTRLTVT.